This is a list of T cell receptor beta chains from one sample in a study of immune characterization of retroperitoneal liposarcoma. One entry per CDR3 protein, called by TCRdb with MiXCR from the PCR reads. The sample lists approximately 13,000 distinct CDR3 sequences; approximately 48% were seen once. The sample consisted of tumor tissue. These TCRs come from a female donor with retroperitoneal liposarcoma. The conserved cysteine and the conserved F or W are not part of the CDR3 here. Fields, in order: J gene, CDR3 length, D gene, V gene, CDR3 protein. D genes are given only for firm matches.

>TRBJ2-1|14|TRBD1|TRBV7-2
ASSLVVDRVGFEQF
>TRBJ2-7|13|.|TRBV11-2
ASRPTGQPAYEQY
>.|11|.|TRBV6-1
ASTETTGETQY
>TRBJ1-6|14|.|TRBV6-1
ASTEKSDRYNSPLH
>TRBJ1-1|11|TRBD1|TRBV11-2
ASSLLGTGTTF
>TRBJ2-5|13|.|TRBV27
ASSPVAGPWETQY
>TRBJ2-3|12|.|TRBV11-3
ASSFRGLTDTQY
>TRBJ2-3|13|TRBD2|TRBV4-3
ASSQILAGTDTQY
>TRBJ2-3|11|.|TRBV6-1
ASSLRTTDTQY
>TRBJ2-5|14|.|TRBV5-6
ASSSDTQGIQETQY
>TRBJ2-3|13|TRBD1|TRBV5-6
ASSQGTASTDTQY
>.|13|TRBD1|TRBV12-3/TRBV12-4
ASSFVGTEQETQY
>TRBJ2-3|13|.|TRBV7-2
ASSLDGMGTDTQY
>TRBJ2-3|12|TRBD2|TRBV6-1
ASIMGGGTDTQY
>TRBJ2-1|12|TRBD2|TRBV7-6
ASNMAGGQMTQF
>TRBJ1-6|11|TRBD1|TRBV12-3/TRBV12-4
ASSLRGQSPLH
>TRBJ2-5|11|.|TRBV27
ASSPRKGETQY
>.|13|TRBD2|TRBV6-1
AISPGGGSYNEQY
>TRBJ2-1|12|.|TRBV6-6
ASSYRRTGAPQF
>TRBJ2-7|11|.|TRBV10-1
ASRRRGLYEQY
>TRBJ2-3|12|TRBD1|TRBV6-8
ASSWDRVTDTQY
>TRBJ2-5|13|.|TRBV27
ASSLGRGLQETQY
>TRBJ2-2|12|.|TRBV7-4
ASSFSPNTGELF
>TRBJ1-2|11|.|TRBV6-1
ASIIAGGYGYT
>TRBJ2-1|12|TRBD2|TRBV6-1
ALGGGRAYNEQF
>TRBJ1-2|11|.|TRBV6-1
ASSELDSRSYT
>TRBJ2-2|14|TRBD2|TRBV6-1
ASTLRVGGAPGELF
>TRBJ2-1|12|.|TRBV6-1
ASSERTWGMEQF
>TRBJ1-1|12|.|TRBV25-1
ASSELQGNTEAF
>TRBJ2-1|11|TRBD1|TRBV7-6
ASSLGQGYEQF
>TRBJ2-1|12|.|TRBV6-8
ASETSEPPYEQF
>TRBJ2-2|14|.|TRBV10-1
ASSLTRIANTGELF
>TRBJ2-1|9|.|TRBV27
ASSLGNEQF
>.|13|.|TRBV10-3
AISGDMGGSYEQY
>.|14|TRBD2|TRBV11-3
ASSLIGLAGGNEQY
>.|13|TRBD2|TRBV12-3/TRBV12-4
ASSSDTSGRETQY
>TRBJ1-2|12|.|TRBV27
ASSLAWGNYGYT
>TRBJ2-1|13|TRBD2|TRBV6-8
ASSQIAGANNEQF
>TRBJ1-5|12|.|TRBV12-3/TRBV12-4
ASSPPRSNQPQH